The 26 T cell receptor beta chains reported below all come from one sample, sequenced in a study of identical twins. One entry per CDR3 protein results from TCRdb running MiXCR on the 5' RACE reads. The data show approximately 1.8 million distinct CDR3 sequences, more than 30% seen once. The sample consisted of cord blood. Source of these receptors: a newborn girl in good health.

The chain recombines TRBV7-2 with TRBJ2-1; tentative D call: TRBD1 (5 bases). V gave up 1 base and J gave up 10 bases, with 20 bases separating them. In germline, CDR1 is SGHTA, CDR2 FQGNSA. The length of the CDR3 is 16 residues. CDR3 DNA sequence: TGTGCCAGCAGCTTAGGGGCTGGGGCCAGCAAGTACGAGCAGTTCTTC. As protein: CASSLGAGASKYEQFF.

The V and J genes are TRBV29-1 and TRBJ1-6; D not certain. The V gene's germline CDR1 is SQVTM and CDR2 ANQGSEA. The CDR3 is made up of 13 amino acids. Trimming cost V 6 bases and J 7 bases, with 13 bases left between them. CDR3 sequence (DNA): TGCAGCGTCCTGACTGCTCCAAATTCACCCCTCCACTTT. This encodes CSVLTAPNSPLHF. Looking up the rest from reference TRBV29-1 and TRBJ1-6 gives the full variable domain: SAVISQKPSRDICQRGTSLTIQCQVDSQVTMMFWYRQQPGQSLTLIATANQGSEATYESGFVIDKFPISRPNLTFSTLTVSNMSPEDSSIYLCSVLTAPNSPLHFGNGTRLTVT.

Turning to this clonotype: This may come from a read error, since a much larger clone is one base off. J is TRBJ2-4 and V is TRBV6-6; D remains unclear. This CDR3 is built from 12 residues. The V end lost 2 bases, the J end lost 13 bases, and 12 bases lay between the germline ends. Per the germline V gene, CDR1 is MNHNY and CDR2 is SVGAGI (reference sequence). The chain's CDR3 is CASSYVAEIQYF. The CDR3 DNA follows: TGTGCCAGCAGTTACGTCGCAGAGATCCAGTACTTC.

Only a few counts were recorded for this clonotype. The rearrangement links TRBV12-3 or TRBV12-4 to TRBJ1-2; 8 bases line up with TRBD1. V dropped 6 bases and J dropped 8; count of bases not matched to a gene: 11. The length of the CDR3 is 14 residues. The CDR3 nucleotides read TGTGCCAGCAGCCAAGGACAGGGTCTTCGGGGCTACACCTTC. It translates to CASSQGQGLRGYTF.

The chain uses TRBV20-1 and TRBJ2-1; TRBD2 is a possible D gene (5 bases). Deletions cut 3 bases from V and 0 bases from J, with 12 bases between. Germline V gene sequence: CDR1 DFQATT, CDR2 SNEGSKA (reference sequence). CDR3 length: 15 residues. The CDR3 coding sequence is TGCAGTGCTAGGAGAGGGCGTGGCTCCTACAATGAGCAGTTCTTC. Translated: CSARRGRGSYNEQFF.

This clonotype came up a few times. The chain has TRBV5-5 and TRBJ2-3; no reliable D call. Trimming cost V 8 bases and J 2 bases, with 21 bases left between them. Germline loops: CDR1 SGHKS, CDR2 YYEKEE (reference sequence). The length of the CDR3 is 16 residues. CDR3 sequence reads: CARGCGLVWATDTQYF. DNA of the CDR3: TGTGCCAGAGGATGCGGTTTAGTGTGGGCCACAGATACGCAGTATTTT.

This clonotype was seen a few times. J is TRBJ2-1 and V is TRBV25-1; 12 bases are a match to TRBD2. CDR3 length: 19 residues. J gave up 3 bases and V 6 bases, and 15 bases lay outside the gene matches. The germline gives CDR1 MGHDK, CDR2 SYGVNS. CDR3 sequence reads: CASSRPGTSGRGDYNEQFF. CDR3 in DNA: TGTGCCAGCAGCAGACCCGGGACTAGCGGGCGGGGTGACTACAATGAGCAGTTCTTC.

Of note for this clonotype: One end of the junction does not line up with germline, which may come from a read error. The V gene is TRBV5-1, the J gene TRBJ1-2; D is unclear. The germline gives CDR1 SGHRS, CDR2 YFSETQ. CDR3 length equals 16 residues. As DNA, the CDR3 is TGCGCCAGCAGCCGAGGGCAGGCACTCTTAAACTATGGCTGCACCTTC. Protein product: CASSRGQALLNYGCTF.

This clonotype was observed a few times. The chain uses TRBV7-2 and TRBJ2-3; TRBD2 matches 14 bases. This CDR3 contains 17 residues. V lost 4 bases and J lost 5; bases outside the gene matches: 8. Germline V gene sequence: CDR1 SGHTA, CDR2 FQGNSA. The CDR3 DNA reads TGTGCCAGCAGCTCCACCGGGACTAGCGGGAGAGTAGATACGCAGTATTTT. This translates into CASSSTGTSGRVDTQYF.

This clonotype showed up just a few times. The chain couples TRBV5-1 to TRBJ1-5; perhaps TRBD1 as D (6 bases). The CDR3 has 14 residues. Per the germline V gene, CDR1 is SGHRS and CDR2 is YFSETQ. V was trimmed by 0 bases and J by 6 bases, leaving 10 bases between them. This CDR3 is CASSLDRAGQPQHF. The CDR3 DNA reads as TGCGCCAGCAGCTTGGACAGGGCCGGTCAGCCCCAGCATTTT.

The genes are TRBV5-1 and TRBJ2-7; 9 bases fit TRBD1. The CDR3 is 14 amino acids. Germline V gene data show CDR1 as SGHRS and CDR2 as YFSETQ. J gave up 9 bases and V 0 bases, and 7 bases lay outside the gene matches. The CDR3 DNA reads TGCGCCAGCAGCTTGGCCCGGACAGGGGTGAGGCAGTACTTC. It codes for CASSLARTGVRQYF.

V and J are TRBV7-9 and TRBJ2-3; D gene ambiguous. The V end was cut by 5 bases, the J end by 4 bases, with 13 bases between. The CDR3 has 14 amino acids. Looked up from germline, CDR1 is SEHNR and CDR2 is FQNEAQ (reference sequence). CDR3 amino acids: CASSVMGFADTQYF. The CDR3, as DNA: TGTGCCAGCAGCGTAATGGGCTTCGCAGATACGCAGTATTTT.

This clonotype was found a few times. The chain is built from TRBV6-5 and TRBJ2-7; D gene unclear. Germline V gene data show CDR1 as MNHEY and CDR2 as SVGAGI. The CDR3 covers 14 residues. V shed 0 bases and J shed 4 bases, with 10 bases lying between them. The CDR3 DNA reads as TGTGCCAGCAGTTACTCGGCCCGAACATACGAGCAGTACTTC. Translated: CASSYSARTYEQYF.

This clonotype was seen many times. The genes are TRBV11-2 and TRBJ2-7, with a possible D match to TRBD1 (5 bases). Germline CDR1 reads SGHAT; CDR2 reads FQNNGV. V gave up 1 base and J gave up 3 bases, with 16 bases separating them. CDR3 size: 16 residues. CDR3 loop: CASSLALTVTRYEQYF. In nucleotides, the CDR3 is TGTGCCAGCAGCTTAGCATTGACAGTCACCCGCTACGAGCAGTACTTC. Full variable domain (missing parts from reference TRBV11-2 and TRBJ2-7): EAGVAQSPRYKIIEKRQSVAFWCNPISGHATLYWYQQILGQGPKLLIQFQNNGVVDDSQLPKDRFSAERLKGVDSTLKIQPAKLEDSAVYLCASSLALTVTRYEQYFGPGTRLTVT.

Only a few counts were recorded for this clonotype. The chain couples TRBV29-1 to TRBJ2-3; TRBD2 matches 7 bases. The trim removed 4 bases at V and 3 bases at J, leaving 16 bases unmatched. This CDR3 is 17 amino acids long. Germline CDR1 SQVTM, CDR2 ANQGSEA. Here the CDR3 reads CSVAGEREGERTDTQYF. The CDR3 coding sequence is TGCAGCGTTGCGGGAGAGCGGGAAGGGGAGAGGACAGATACGCAGTATTTT.

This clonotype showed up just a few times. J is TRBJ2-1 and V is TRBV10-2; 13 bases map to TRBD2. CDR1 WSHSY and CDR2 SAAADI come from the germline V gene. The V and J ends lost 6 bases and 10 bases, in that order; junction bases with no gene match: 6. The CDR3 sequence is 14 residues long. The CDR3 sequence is CASSLILAGGEQFF. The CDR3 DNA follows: TGCGCCAGCAGCCTAATACTAGCGGGGGGGGAGCAGTTCTTC.

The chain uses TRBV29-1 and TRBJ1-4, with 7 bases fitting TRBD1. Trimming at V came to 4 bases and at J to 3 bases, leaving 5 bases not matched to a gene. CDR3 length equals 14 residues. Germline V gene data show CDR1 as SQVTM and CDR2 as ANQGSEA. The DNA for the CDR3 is TGCAGCGTTGCCGACACAGGGGCTAATGAAAAACTGTTTTTT. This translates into CSVADTGANEKLFF.

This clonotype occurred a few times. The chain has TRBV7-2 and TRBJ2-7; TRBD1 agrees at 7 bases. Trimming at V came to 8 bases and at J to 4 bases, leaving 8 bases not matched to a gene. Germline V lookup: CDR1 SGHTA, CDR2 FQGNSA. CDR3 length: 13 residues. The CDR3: CASGTAVPYEQYF. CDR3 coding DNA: TGTGCCAGCGGGACAGCGGTCCCTTACGAGCAGTACTTC.

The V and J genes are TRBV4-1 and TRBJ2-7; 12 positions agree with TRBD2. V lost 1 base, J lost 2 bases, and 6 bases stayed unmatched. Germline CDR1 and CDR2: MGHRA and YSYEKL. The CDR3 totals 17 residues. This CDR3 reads CASSQGLAGVGPYEQYF. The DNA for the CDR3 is TGCGCCAGCAGCCAAGGACTAGCGGGAGTAGGGCCCTACGAGCAGTACTTC.

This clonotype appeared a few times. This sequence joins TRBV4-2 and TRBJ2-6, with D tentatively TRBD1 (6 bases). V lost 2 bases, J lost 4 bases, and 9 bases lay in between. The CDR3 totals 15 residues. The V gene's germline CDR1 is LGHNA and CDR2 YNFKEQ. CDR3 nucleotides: TGTGCCAGCAGCCAACGACAGGTCGGGGCCAACGTCCTGACTTTC. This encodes CASSQRQVGANVLTF.

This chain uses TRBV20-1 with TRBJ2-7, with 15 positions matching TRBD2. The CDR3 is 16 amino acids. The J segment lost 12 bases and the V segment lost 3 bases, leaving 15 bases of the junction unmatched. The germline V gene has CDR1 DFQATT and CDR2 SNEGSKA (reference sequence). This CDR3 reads CSARGGTSGRLLLSYF. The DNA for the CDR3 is TGCAGTGCTAGGGGCGGGACTAGCGGGAGGTTACTACTATCGTACTTC.

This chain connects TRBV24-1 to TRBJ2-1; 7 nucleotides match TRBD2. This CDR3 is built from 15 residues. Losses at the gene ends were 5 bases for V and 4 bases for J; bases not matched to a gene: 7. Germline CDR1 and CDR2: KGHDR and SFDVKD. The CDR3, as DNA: TGTGCCACCAGTGCCCGGGCGGGAGTGTACAATGAGCAGTTCTTC. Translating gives CATSARAGVYNEQFF.

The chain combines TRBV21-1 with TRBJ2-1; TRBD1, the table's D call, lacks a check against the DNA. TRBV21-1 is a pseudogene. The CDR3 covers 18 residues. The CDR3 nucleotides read TGTGCCAGCAGCAAACCGGTCGTGGGACCCAGGCCTTACAATGAGCAGTTCTTC. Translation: CASSKPVVGPRPYNEQFF.

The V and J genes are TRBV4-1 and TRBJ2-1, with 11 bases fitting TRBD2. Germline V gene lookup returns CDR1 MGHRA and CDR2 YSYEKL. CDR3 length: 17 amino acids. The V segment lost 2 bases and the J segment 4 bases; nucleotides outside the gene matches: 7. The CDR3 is CASSQSYPSGRYNEQFF. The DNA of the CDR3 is TGCGCCAGCAGCCAAAGCTACCCTAGCGGGAGGTACAATGAGCAGTTCTTC.

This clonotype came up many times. The CDR3: CSARASGSYEQYF. The CDR3, as DNA: TGCAGTGCTAGAGCTAGCGGCTCCTACGAGCAGTACTTC. The chain employs TRBV20-1 and TRBJ2-7; 7 bases are a match to TRBD2. The germline gives CDR1 DFQATT, CDR2 SNEGSKA (reference sequence). The CDR3 sequence is 13 residues long. V was pared by 1 base and J by 0 bases, with 0 bases of the junction left unmatched.

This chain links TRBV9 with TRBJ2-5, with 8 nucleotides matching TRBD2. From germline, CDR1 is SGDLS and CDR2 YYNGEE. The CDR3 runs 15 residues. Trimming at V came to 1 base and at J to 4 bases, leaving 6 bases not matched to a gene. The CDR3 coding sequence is TGTGCCAGCAGCGTAACAGGGACTAGTTCAGAGACCCAGTACTTC. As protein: CASSVTGTSSETQYF.